This T cell receptor beta chain appears in the sequencing data of a study of shared T cell receptors in the human thymus. Profiling relied on immunoSEQ multiplex PCR, and the TCRdb table lists in-frame clones only, not all of them. The table lists more than 550,000 clones, 80% to 90% of them singletons. V lost 5 bases to trimming and J lost 8 bases, with 12 bases between them. The CDR3 contains 13 residues. The germline gives CDR1 LNHDA, CDR2 SQIVND (reference sequence). These same records also appear under a second study, on human thymus T cells. In that study: Thymic tissue was derived from resections collected during corrective heart surgery.

Sequences were obtained from thymocytes. The genes are TRBV19 and TRBJ1-4, with D perhaps TRBD1 (5 bases). This TCR was recovered from a girl in the first two years of life with a congenital heart defect. The CDR3 spells CASSFIGGEKLFF. The DNA of the CDR3 is TGTGCCAGTAGTTTCATTGGGGGGGAAAAACTGTTTTTT.